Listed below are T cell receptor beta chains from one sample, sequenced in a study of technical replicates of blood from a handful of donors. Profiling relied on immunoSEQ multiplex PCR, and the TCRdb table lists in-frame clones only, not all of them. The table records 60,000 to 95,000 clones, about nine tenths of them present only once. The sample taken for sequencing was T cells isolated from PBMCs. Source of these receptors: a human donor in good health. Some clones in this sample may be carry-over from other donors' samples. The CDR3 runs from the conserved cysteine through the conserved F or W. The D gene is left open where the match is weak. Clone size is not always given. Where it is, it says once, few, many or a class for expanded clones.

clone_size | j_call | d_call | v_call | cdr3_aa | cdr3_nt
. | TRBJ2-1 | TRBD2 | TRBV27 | CASSLVGEGLNEQFF | TGTGCCAGCAGTCTCGTGGGGGAGGGCCTCAATGAGCAGTTCTTC
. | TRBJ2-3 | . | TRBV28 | CASSPDSPTSTDTQYF | TGTGCCAGCAGCCCGGACAGCCCTACTAGCACAGATACGCAGTATTTT
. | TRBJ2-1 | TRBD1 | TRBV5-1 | CASSTNSAGGGEQFF | TGCGCCAGCAGCACCAACAGCGCAGGGGGCGGGGAGCAGTTCTTC
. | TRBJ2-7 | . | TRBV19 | CASSLGGSSYEQYF | TGTGCCAGTAGCCTAGGAGGGAGCTCCTACGAGCAGTACTTC
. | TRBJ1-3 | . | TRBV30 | CAWTTSGNTIYF | TGTGCCTGGACTACCTCTGGAAACACCATATATTTT
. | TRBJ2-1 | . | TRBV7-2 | CASSSFPGNEQFF | TGTGCCAGCAGCTCCTTCCCCGGGAATGAGCAGTTCTTC
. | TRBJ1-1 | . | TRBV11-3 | CASNREPNTEAFF | TGTGCCAGCAACAGAGAACCGAACACTGAAGCTTTCTTT
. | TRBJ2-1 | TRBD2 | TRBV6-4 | CASSEWAGGRYEQFF | TGTGCCAGCAGTGAGTGGGCGGGAGGACGCTATGAGCAGTTCTTC
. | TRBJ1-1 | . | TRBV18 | CASSPYTGRDTEAFF | TGTGCCAGCTCACCATATACAGGGAGAGACACTGAAGCTTTCTTT
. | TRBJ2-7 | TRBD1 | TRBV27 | CASSLGQSSYEQYF | TGTGCCAGCAGTTTGGGACAGAGCTCCTACGAGCAGTACTTC
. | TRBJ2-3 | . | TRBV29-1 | CSVLARSTDTQYF | TGCAGCGTTCTGGCACGAAGTACAGATACGCAGTATTTT
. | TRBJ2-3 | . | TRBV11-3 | CASSLEADTDTQYF | TGTGCCAGCAGCTTAGAAGCGGATACAGATACGCAGTATTTT
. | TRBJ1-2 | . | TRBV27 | CASSKAGREGYTF | TGTGCCAGCAGTAAAGCAGGGCGTGAGGGCTACACCTTC
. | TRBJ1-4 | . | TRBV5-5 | CASSLAGAGVREKLFF | TGTGCCAGCAGCTTGGCGGGGGCGGGAGTTCGAGAAAAACTGTTTTTT
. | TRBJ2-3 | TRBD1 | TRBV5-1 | CASSPRQGPDTDTQYF | TGCGCCAGCAGCCCAAGACAGGGACCCGACACAGATACGCAGTATTTT
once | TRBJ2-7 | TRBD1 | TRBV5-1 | CASSIGQGAYEQYF | TGCGCCAGCAGCATCGGACAGGGGGCTTACGAGCAGTACTTC
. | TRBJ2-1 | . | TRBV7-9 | CASWNRVEQFF | TGTGCCAGCTGGAATCGGGTTGAGCAGTTCTTC
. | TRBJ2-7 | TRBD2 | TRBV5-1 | CASSRALAGLSYEQYF | TGCGCCAGCAGCCGGGCGCTAGCGGGACTTTCCTACGAGCAGTACTTC
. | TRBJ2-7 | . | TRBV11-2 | CASSFQVNSYEQYF | TGTGCCAGCAGCTTCCAGGTGAACTCCTACGAGCAGTACTTC
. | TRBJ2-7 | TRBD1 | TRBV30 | CAWSTGQGTYEQYF | TGTGCCTGGAGTACGGGACAGGGAACCTACGAGCAGTACTTC
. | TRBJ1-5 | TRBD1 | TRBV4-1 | CASSSDRAVQPQHF | TGCGCCAGCAGCTCCGACAGGGCGGTCCAGCCCCAGCATTTT
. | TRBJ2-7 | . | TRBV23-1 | CASSQSTRGAVTYEQYF | TGCGCCAGCAGTCAGTCTACCCGGGGGGCTGTTACCTACGAGCAGTACTTC
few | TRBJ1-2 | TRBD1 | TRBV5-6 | CASSLGQGIYGYTF | TGTGCCAGCAGCTTGGGACAGGGGATCTATGGCTACACCTTC
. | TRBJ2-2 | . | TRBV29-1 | CSVADQGRDGELFF | TGCAGCGTTGCGGATCAGGGGCGCGACGGGGAGCTGTTTTTT
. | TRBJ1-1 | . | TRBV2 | CASSGKRSEAFF | TGTGCCAGCAGTGGGAAGAGGTCTGAAGCTTTCTTT
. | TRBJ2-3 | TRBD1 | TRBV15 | CATSRGTDSSTDTQYF | TGTGCCACCAGCCGAGGGACAGATTCTAGCACAGATACGCAGTATTTT
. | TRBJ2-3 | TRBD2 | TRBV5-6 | CASSGASGTDTQYF | TGTGCCAGCAGCGGCGCTAGCGGGACGGATACGCAGTATTTT
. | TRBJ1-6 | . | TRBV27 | CASRDGSSYNSPLHF | TGTGCCAGCCGGGATGGGAGCTCCTATAATTCACCCCTCCACTTT
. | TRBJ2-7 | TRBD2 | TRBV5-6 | CASSRSGLAISEQYF | TGTGCCAGCAGCCGCTCGGGACTAGCCATCAGCGAGCAGTACTTC
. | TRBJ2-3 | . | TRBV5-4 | CASSLAQGGLSTDTQYF | TGTGCCAGCAGCTTGGCTCAGGGGGGACTTAGCACAGATACGCAGTATTTT
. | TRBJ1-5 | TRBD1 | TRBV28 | CASRPFGTVGGWDSNQPQHF | TGTGCCAGCAGACCCTTTGGGACAGTGGGTGGTTGGGATAGCAATCAGCCCCAGCATTTT
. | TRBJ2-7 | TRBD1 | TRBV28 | CASSPGQGLEDEQYF | TGTGCCAGCAGTCCGGGACAGGGGTTGGAGGACGAGCAGTACTTC
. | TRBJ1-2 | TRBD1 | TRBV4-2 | CASSHGDRVGEGYTF | TGTGCCAGCAGCCATGGGGACAGGGTAGGAGAGGGCTACACCTTC
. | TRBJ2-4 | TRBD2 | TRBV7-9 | CASPWGGGAKNIQYF | TGTGCCAGCCCGTGGGGGGGTGGGGCCAAAAACATTCAGTACTTC
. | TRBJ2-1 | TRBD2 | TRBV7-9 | CASSPREGYNEQFF | TGTGCCAGCAGCCCCCGGGAGGGTTACAATGAGCAGTTCTTC
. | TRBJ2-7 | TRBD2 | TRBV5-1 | CASSLSRGSPYERYF | TGCGCCAGCAGCTTGTCCCGCGGGAGCCCCTACGAGCGGTACTTC
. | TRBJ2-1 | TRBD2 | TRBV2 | CASSEALRGRGGNEQFF | TGTGCCAGCAGTGAAGCGCTTCGCGGGAGGGGGGGAAATGAGCAGTTCTTC
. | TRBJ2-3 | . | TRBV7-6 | CASSQLGLQYF | TGTGCCAGCAGCCAACTAGGTCTCCAGTATTTT
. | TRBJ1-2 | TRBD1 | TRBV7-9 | CASSGQGQDGYTF | TGTGCCAGCAGCGGACAGGGGCAGGATGGCTACACCTTC
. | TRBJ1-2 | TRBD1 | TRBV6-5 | CASSSRDSLNYGYTF | TGTGCCAGCAGTTCCAGGGACAGCCTAAACTATGGCTACACCTTC
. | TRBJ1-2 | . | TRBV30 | CAWSVRYSRGSPHYGYTF | TGTGCCTGGAGTGTAAGGTATAGCAGGGGCTCTCCCCACTATGGCTACACCTTC
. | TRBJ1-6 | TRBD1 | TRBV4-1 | CASSQDRGTGGSPLHF | TGCGCCAGCAGCCAAGATCGGGGTACAGGGGGTTCACCCCTCCACTTT
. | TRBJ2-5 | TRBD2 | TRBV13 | CASSLWGGHGETQYF | TGTGCCAGCAGCTTATGGGGAGGGCACGGAGAGACCCAGTACTTC
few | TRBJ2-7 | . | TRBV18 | CASQPDGGRDEQYF | TGTGCCAGCCAACCCGATGGAGGGCGGGACGAGCAGTACTTC
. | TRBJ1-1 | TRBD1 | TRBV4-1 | CASSQDYRLGTGEAFF | TGCGCCAGCAGCCAAGATTATCGTTTGGGGACAGGTGAAGCTTTCTTT
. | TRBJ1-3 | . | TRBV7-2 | CASSSGYGSSGNTIYF | TGTGCCAGCAGCTCGGGGTATGGGAGCTCTGGAAACACCATATATTTT
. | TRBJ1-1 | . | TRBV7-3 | CASSSQAGKYTEAFF | TGTGCCAGCAGCTCCCAGGCGGGGAAATACACTGAAGCTTTCTTT
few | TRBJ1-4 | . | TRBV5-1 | CASSPLSSGEKLFF | TGCGCCAGCAGCCCGTTGAGTTCGGGTGAAAAACTGTTTTTT
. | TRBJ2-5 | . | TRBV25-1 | CASSESNNYMETQYF | TGTGCCAGCAGTGAATCGAACAATTATATGGAGACCCAGTACTTC
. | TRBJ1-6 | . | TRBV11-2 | CASSFRGLGSSPLHF | TGTGCCAGCAGCTTCAGGGGTCTCGGTAGTTCACCCCTCCACTTT
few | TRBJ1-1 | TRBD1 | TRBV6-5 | CASSYSRTGSTEAFF | TGTGCCAGCAGTTACTCTCGGACAGGGAGCACTGAAGCTTTCTTT
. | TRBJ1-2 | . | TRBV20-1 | CSASTVGYTF | TGCAGTGCTAGTACAGTTGGCTACACCTTC
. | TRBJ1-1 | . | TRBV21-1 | CASTTGTGFCSEAFF | TGTGCCAGCACCACCGGGACAGGATTTTGTAGTGAAGCTTTCTTT
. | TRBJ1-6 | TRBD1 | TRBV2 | CASSTQGASQSPLHF | TGTGCCAGCAGCACCCAGGGGGCGAGCCAATCACCCCTCCACTTT
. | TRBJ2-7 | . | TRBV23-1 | CASSQPGLF | TGCGCCAGCAGTCAACCTGGACTTTTC
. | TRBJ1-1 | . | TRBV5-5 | CASSSELPRETEAFF | TGTGCCAGCAGCTCGGAACTCCCTCGGGAGACTGAAGCTTTCTTT
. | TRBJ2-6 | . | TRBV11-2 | CASSLRRGKAGANVLTF | TGTGCCAGCAGCTTACGAAGGGGCAAGGCTGGGGCCAACGTCCTGACTTTC